This TCR beta chain was captured in a study of shared clonotypes between healthy human individuals. Findings and caveats of the study: Among non-shared clonotypes, generation probabilities were lower than among those shared by all four donors. Despite large depth, rarefaction showed incomplete sorted-subset sequencing. On the whole, naive subsets had larger estimated richness than memory subsets had.

Terminally differentiated effector memory CD45RA+ cells were left out of the naive CD8 fraction, which was CD45RO-negative and positively selected for CCR7. TCRdb's copy holds only in-frame clones and misses some; the assay was immunoSEQ multiplex PCR. This sample has over 2,000,000 clones, with around 95% found just once. Turning to this clone: Antigen specificity is unknown.

Trimming took off 2 bases at V and 7 bases at J, with 8 bases between the two ends. Germline V gives CDR1 LNHDA, CDR2 SQIVND (reference sequence). This CDR3 is built from 13 residues. Sequenced material: naive CD8+ T cells from PBMCs. The sequence came from a man aged 18 to 30 in good health. Some clones in this sample may be carry-over from other donors' samples. The chain joins TRBV19 to TRBJ2-2; D unresolved. CDR3 loop: CASSIWGIGELFF. In nucleotides, the CDR3 is TGTGCCAGTAGTATATGGGGAATCGGGGAGCTGTTTTTT. The full variable domain, in which reference TRBV19 and TRBJ2-2 provide the parts outside the CDR3, is DGGITQSPKYLFRKEGQNVTLSCEQNLNHDAMYWYRQDPGQGLRLIYYSQIVNDFQKGDIAEGYSVSREKKESFPLTVTSAQKNPTAFYLCASSIWGIGELFFGEGSRLTVL.